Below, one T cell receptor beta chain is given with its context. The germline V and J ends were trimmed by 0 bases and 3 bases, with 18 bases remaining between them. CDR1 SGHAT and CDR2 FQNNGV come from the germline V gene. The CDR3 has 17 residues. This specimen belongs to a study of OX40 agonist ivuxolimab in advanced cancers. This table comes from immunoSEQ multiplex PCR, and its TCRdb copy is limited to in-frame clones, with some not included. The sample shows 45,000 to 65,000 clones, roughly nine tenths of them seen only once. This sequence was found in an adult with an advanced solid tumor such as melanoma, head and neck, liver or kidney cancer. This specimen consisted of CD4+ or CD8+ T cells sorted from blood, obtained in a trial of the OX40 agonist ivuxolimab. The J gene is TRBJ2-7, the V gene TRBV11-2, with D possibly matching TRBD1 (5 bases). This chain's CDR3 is CASSLDALGQRYYEQYF. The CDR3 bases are TGTGCCAGCAGCTTAGACGCCCTGGGGCAGCGATACTACGAGCAGTACTTC. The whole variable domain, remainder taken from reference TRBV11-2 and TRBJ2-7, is EAGVAQSPRYKIIEKRQSVAFWCNPISGHATLYWYQQILGQGPKLLIQFQNNGVVDDSQLPKDRFSAERLKGVDSTLKIQPAKLEDSAVYLCASSLDALGQRYYEQYFGPGTRLTVT.